This TCR beta chain is drawn from a study of blood T cell repertoires in COVID-19. CDR1 and CDR2 from the germline V gene are SGDLS and YYNGEE. This CDR3 spans 16 amino acids. The germline V and J ends were trimmed by 0 bases and 0 bases, with 10 bases remaining between them. The authors' processing: Amplification from reference gene primers served as the basis for estimated nucleated cell counts. Some clones are missing from TCRdb's copy, which holds only in-frame ones; the method was immunoSEQ multiplex PCR. D and trimming were read from the DNA, whereas the V and J calls and clone size are those reported in that table. The repertoire has 150,000 or so clones, about four fifths of them found once; the top ten carry roughly 1.4%.

Sample: peripheral blood. The clonotype was recovered from a human donor in a cohort sampled during active COVID-19. V and J are TRBV9 and TRBJ2-4; maybe TRBD2 (6 bases). The CDR3 is CASSVGAGPAKNIQYF. The CDR3 bases are TGTGCCAGCAGCGTAGGGGCGGGGCCAGCCAAAAACATTCAGTACTTC.